This T cell receptor beta chain was found in a study of Graves' ophthalmopathy and Graves' hyperthyroidism. Across the study: Upon initial diagnosis and before any treatment, peripheral blood was collected.

Germline assignment: CDR1 SGHDN and CDR2 FVKESK. Trimming cost V 0 bases and J 8 bases, with 7 bases left between them. This CDR3 is 12 amino acids long. The evidence that diagnosis relied on was clinical symptoms, serum thyroxine, TRAb, thyroid ultrasound and orbital computed tomography. As the starting material, 8 to 10 ml of fresh peripheral blood yielded the PBMCs. Of note for this clonotype: What it binds is unknown.

Overall study findings and caveats: The study's model predicted ophthalmopathy progression at roughly 64% sensitivity and about 72% specificity.

Amplified material comprised TCR beta CDR3 regions derived from RNA transcripts. HTBI primers were used in a first-round RT-PCR, which preceded a second-round multiplex PCR. Via MiXCR, TCRdb re-called the multiplex PCR reads, giving one row per CDR3 protein. This sample has approximately 460,000 distinct CDR3 sequences, with roughly an eighth found just once. The V gene is TRBV14, the J gene TRBJ1-2, with D unresolved. This receptor was identified in a woman under 40 with Graves' ophthalmopathy. Source material: blood. The CDR3 DNA sequence: TGTGCCAGCAGCCAAGATTGGTCAGGCTACACCTTC. Translated, it gives CASSQDWSGYTF.